Following are 12 T cell receptor beta chains from one sample sequenced in a study of beta chain features in type 1 diabetes. Study-level points and caveats: TCRB CDR3s from Type 1 diabetes patients were moderately but significantly shorter in all four CD4+ subsets.

What was sequenced were expressed TCRB transcripts, since all of the isolated RNA had been reverse transcribed. Repertoires were generated with immunoSEQ multiplex PCR, while TCRdb's copy carries only in-frame clones and drops some. This sample yields some 640,000 clones, of which 11% to 15% are seen a single time; 0.035% to 0.04% belongs to the top ten. No antigens are known for them. The sequenced material came from naive CD4+ T cells from blood. Receptors originate from a man between 18 and 35 years old with type 1 diabetes.

The rearrangement joins TRBV10-3 to TRBJ2-7; D is unresolved. Trimming took off 2 bases at V and 5 bases at J, with 4 bases between the two ends. This CDR3 is built from 11 residues. The germline V gene has CDR1 ENHRY and CDR2 SYGVKD. In DNA, the CDR3 is TGTGCCATCAGTGAGACCCACGAGCAGTACTTC. Its translation is CAISETHEQYF.

On this clone: Other DNA sequences in this sample translate to the same CDR3. The chain carries TRBV7-2 and TRBJ2-3, with D uncertain. CDR3 length equals 14 residues. The V gene's germline CDR1 is SGHTA and CDR2 FQGNSA. With 3 bases removed from V and 0 bases from J, the gap between germline ends came to 7 bases. CDR3 loop: CASSLRLSTDTQYF. The CDR3 DNA is TGTGCCAGCAGCTTGAGGTTAAGCACAGATACGCAGTATTTT. The full variable domain, rest sourced from reference TRBV7-2 and TRBJ2-3, is GAGVSQSPSNKVTEKGKDVELRCDPISGHTALYWYRQSLGQGLEFLIYFQGNSAPDKSGLPSDRFSAERTGGSVSTLTIQRTQQEDSAVYLCASSLRLSTDTQYFGPGTRLTVL.

This sequence joins TRBV6-1 and TRBJ1-6; a possible D gene is TRBD1 (5 bases). The CDR3 sequence is 14 residues long. Trimming stripped 4 bases from V and 6 bases from J, with 10 bases between. Germline assignment: CDR1 MNHNS and CDR2 SASEGT. This CDR3 is CASSVSGSNSPLHF. In DNA form, the CDR3 reads TGTGCCAGCAGTGTGTCAGGGAGTAATTCACCCCTCCACTTT.

This clone was counted only a few times. This sequence joins TRBV27 and TRBJ2-2; possibly TRBD1 for D (5 bases). Germline lookup yields CDR1 MNHEY and CDR2 SMNVEV (reference sequence). There are 14 residues in the CDR3. V dropped 3 bases and J dropped 7 bases, with 12 bases sitting between them. The CDR3 bases are TGTGCCAGCAGTTTGGTCTTTAGGGGCGGGGAGCTGTTTTTT. Amino acid sequence: CASSLVFRGGELFF.

The chain recombines TRBV29-1 with TRBJ1-2; 9 bases map to TRBD1. Looked up from germline, CDR1 is SQVTM and CDR2 is ANQGSEA. This CDR3 spans 14 amino acids. With 3 bases clipped from V and 4 bases from J, the junction kept 6 bases outside the gene matches. The CDR3 spells CSVDGTGMAYGYTF. The CDR3 nucleotides read TGCAGCGTTGACGGGACAGGGATGGCCTATGGCTACACCTTC.

This sequence joins TRBV5-1 and TRBJ2-7, with 7 bases lining up with TRBD2. Germline CDR1 reads SGHRS; CDR2 reads YFSETQ. V dropped 1 base and J dropped 2; count of bases not matched to a gene: 6. This CDR3 region has 15 residues. The CDR3 DNA is TGCGCCAGCAGCTTGCTCGGGAGGCCGGCCTACGAGCAGTACTTC. This sequence encodes CASSLLGRPAYEQYF. Complete variable domain (other parts from reference TRBV5-1 and TRBJ2-7): KAGVTQTPRYLIKTRGQQVTLSCSPISGHRSVSWYQQTPGQGLQFLFEYFSETQRNKGNFPGRFSGRQFSNSRSEMNVSTLELGDSALYLCASSLLGRPAYEQYFGPGTRLTVT.

The chain is built from TRBV9 and TRBJ2-7; 9 bases match TRBD1. This CDR3 has 15 amino acids. The germline V gene encodes CDR1 SGDLS and CDR2 YYNGEE. J gave up 3 bases and V 0 bases, and 4 bases lay outside the gene matches. CDR3 loop: CASSVGTGGYYEQYF. The CDR3 DNA reads TGTGCCAGCAGCGTAGGAACAGGGGGCTACTACGAGCAGTACTTC. The whole variable domain, filled in from reference TRBV9 and TRBJ2-7, reads DSGVTQTPKHLITATGQRVTLRCSPRSGDLSVYWYQQSLDQGLQFLIQYYNGEERAKGNILERFSAQQFPDLHSELNLSSLELGDSALYFCASSVGTGGYYEQYFGPGTRLTVT.

V usage is TRBV9 and J usage is TRBJ2-3; TRBD2 aligns across 7 bases. Unmatched junction bases numbered 7, after V lost 6 bases and J lost 0 bases. The CDR3 extends over 15 amino acids. Germline V gene data show CDR1 as SGDLS and CDR2 as YYNGEE. In DNA form, the CDR3 reads TGTGCCAGCACCCGTGGAGCGGGGAGCACAGATACGCAGTATTTT. This encodes CASTRGAGSTDTQYF.

V usage is TRBV11-3 and J usage is TRBJ2-1; tentatively, D is TRBD1 or TRBD2 (5 bases each). CDR3 length equals 15 residues. V was trimmed by 5 bases and J by 5 bases, leaving 16 bases between them. Germline V gene lookup returns CDR1 SGHNT and CDR2 YENEEA. CDR3 nucleotides: TGTGCCAGCAGCCCCCGAGGGACCCCCCACAATGAGCAGTTCTTC. This translates into CASSPRGTPHNEQFF.

V usage is TRBV6-6 and J usage is TRBJ2-3; the D gene is possibly TRBD1 (6 bases). From germline, CDR1 is MNHNY and CDR2 SVGAGI (reference sequence). The CDR3 consists of 15 residues. Trimming stripped 5 bases from V and 0 bases from J, with 12 bases between. CDR3 region: CASSNYRASTDTQYF. In DNA, the CDR3 is TGTGCCAGCAGTAATTACAGGGCAAGCACAGATACGCAGTATTTT.

This clone was found a few times. J is TRBJ1-2 and V is TRBV28; 7 bases line up with TRBD1. V lost 2 bases, J lost 8 bases, and 5 bases stayed unmatched. Germline V gene data show CDR1 as MDHEN and CDR2 as SYDVKM. The CDR3 covers 13 residues. CDR3 nucleotide sequence: TGTGCCAGCAGTTTAACAGGGGTGAGGGGCTACACCTTC. This translates into CASSLTGVRGYTF.

This chain connects TRBV9 to TRBJ2-3; 8 nucleotides agree with TRBD1. Germline CDR1 and CDR2: SGDLS and YYNGEE. Trimming cost V 4 bases and J 4 bases; bases outside gene matches: 5. CDR3 length equals 14 residues. The CDR3 loop reads CASSPRGRADTQYF. DNA of the CDR3: TGTGCCAGCAGCCCCAGGGGGCGGGCAGATACGCAGTATTTT.